A single sample is the source of the 29 T cell receptor beta chains below, sequenced in a study of blood T cell repertoires in COVID-19. Libraries were prepared by immunoSEQ multiplex PCR; TCRdb keeps only in-frame clonotypes and omits some of them. The sample contains approximately 45,000 clones, roughly 86% of which appear only once. What was sequenced was peripheral blood. These receptors came from a man aged 35-49 years with active COVID-19.

CDR3: CASSLGYSDSGNTIYF. CDR3 sequence (DNA): TGTGCCAGCAGCTTAGGATACAGTGATTCTGGAAACACCATATATTTT. This chain uses TRBV7-9 with TRBJ1-3; no reliable D call. The length of the CDR3 is 16 residues. CDR1 is SEHNR, CDR2 FQNEAQ, per germline (reference sequence). Trimming removed 1 base from V and 1 base from J, with 11 bases in between.

This chain uses TRBV6-5 with TRBJ2-1; 7 bases match TRBD1. Trimming took 10 bases from V and 4 from J; bases not matched to a gene: 10. In germline, CDR1 is MNHEY, CDR2 SVGAGI. This CDR3 contains 14 residues. The DNA for the CDR3 is TGTGCCATCACGACCGGGACAGTGTACAATGAGCAGTTCTTC. It translates to CAITTGTVYNEQFF.

The rearrangement joins TRBV9 to TRBJ1-1; the D is unclear. Germline V lookup: CDR1 SGDLS, CDR2 YYNGEE. Trimming took off 3 bases at V and 1 base at J, with 10 bases between the two ends. This CDR3 comprises 14 residues. CDR3 in amino acids: CASSAYEGNTEAFF. CDR3 bases: TGTGCCAGCAGCGCATACGAGGGGAACACTGAAGCTTTCTTT. The full variable domain, with the rest looked up from reference TRBV9 and TRBJ1-1, is DSGVTQTPKHLITATGQRVTLRCSPRSGDLSVYWYQQSLDQGLQFLIQYYNGEERAKGNILERFSAQQFPDLHSELNLSSLELGDSALYFCASSAYEGNTEAFFGQGTRLTVV.

The V gene is TRBV10-2, the J gene TRBJ2-3, with D perhaps matching TRBD2 (5 bases). This CDR3 comprises 12 residues. Trimming pared 8 bases from V and 0 bases from J, leaving 6 bases between. Germline V gives CDR1 WSHSY, CDR2 SAAADI. CDR3 sequence: CASRTSTDTQYF. Written as DNA, the CDR3 is TGCGCCAGCCGGACTAGCACAGATACGCAGTATTTT.

This chain links TRBV6-1 with TRBJ1-1; 11 nucleotides match TRBD1. The ends lost 3 bases at V and 8 bases at J; junction bases unmatched: 2. This CDR3 has 13 residues. The germline gives CDR1 MNHNS, CDR2 SASEGT. The CDR3 reads CASSEDRGPEAFF. Written as DNA, the CDR3 is TGTGCCAGCAGTGAGGACAGGGGGCCGGAAGCTTTCTTT.

The chain's CDR3 is CASSFIREGGYTF. For the CDR3, the DNA is TGTGCCAGCAGTTTTATCAGGGAGGGGGGCTACACCTTC. This chain joins TRBV12-3 or TRBV12-4 and TRBJ1-2; TRBD1 is a possible D gene (5 bases). This CDR3 has 13 residues. V lost 3 bases and J lost 8, with 13 bases in between.

The gene calls are TRBV7-9 and TRBJ2-1, with 10 bases lining up with TRBD2. This CDR3 has 17 residues. Germline CDR1 is SEHNR and CDR2 is FQNEAQ (reference sequence). J lost 4 bases, V lost 1 base, and 7 bases had no gene match. The CDR3 reads CASSLGGSGRVYNEQFF. The CDR3, as DNA: TGTGCCAGCAGCTTAGGCGGGAGCGGGAGGGTTTACAATGAGCAGTTCTTC.

This rearrangement joins TRBV5-1 to TRBJ1-1, with D unclear. The V end lost 0 bases, the J end lost 1 base, and 4 bases lay between the germline ends. The CDR3 sequence is 13 residues long. Germline CDR1 and CDR2: SGHRS and YFSETQ. The CDR3 DNA reads TGCGCCAGCAGCTTGGATCAGAACACTGAAGCTTTCTTT. This codes for CASSLDQNTEAFF.

The rearrangement joins TRBV5-1 to TRBJ2-1; 8 nucleotides line up with TRBD2. Unmatched junction bases numbered 10, after V lost 4 bases and J lost 1 base. CDR3 length equals 17 residues. CDR1 SGHRS and CDR2 YFSETQ come from the germline V gene. The CDR3 bases are TGCGCCAGCAGCCTTCTAGCGGGCGGGACATCCTACAATGAGCAGTTCTTC. It encodes CASSLLAGGTSYNEQFF.

This chain joins TRBV7-2 and TRBJ2-7, with 8 positions matching TRBD2. With 2 bases clipped from V and 3 bases from J, the junction kept 6 bases outside the gene matches. Germline V gene sequence: CDR1 SGHTA, CDR2 FQGNSA. This CDR3 spans 15 amino acids. As DNA, the CDR3 is TGTGCCAGCAGCTTATTGAGAGCGGGGGTCTACGAGCAGTACTTC. Translated, it gives CASSLLRAGVYEQYF. The complete variable domain, with remaining parts taken from reference TRBV7-2 and TRBJ2-7, reads GAGVSQSPSNKVTEKGKDVELRCDPISGHTALYWYRQSLGQGLEFLIYFQGNSAPDKSGLPSDRFSAERTGGSVSTLTIQRTQQEDSAVYLCASSLLRAGVYEQYFGPGTRLTVT.

CDR3 sequence reads: CASSDKRASGKETQYF. CDR3 DNA sequence: TGTGCCAGCAGTGATAAGAGGGCCTCGGGGAAAGAGACCCAGTACTTC. The V gene is TRBV6-1, the J gene TRBJ2-5; D is possibly TRBD2 (5 bases). Germline V lookup: CDR1 MNHNS, CDR2 SASEGT. The germline V and J ends were trimmed by 3 bases and 3 bases, with 17 bases remaining between them. The CDR3 spans 16 residues.

The rearrangement uses TRBV30 and TRBJ2-3, with D perhaps TRBD2 (5 bases). V lost 0 bases and J 2 bases, leaving 12 bases between the germline ends. The CDR3 totals 15 residues. The V gene's germline CDR1 is GTSNPN and CDR2 SVGIG (reference sequence). The CDR3 bases are TGTGCCTGGAGTGTACCCCTTGACTACACAGATACGCAGTATTTT. Its translation: CAWSVPLDYTDTQYF. The full variable domain, its missing parts supplied by reference TRBV30 and TRBJ2-3, is SQTIHQWPATLVQPVGSPLSLECTVEGTSNPNLYWYRQAAGRGLQLLFYSVGIGQISSEVPQNLSASRPQDRQFILSSKKLLLSDSGFYLCAWSVPLDYTDTQYFGPGTRLTVL.

This clone was seen only a few times. The chain joins TRBV7-2 to TRBJ1-2; D call uncertain. CDR1 and CDR2 (germline): SGHTA, FQGNSA. The CDR3 spans 14 residues. V shed 0 bases and J shed 4 bases, with 9 bases lying between them. The CDR3 loop is CASSLARSGYGYTF. CDR3 nucleotide sequence: TGTGCCAGCAGCTTAGCGCGCTCAGGCTATGGCTACACCTTC.

A remark on this clone: Other DNA variants within this sample encode the same CDR3. The chain is built from TRBV18 and TRBJ1-1; maybe TRBD1 (6 bases). Germline values: CDR1 KGHSH, CDR2 LQKENI. The CDR3 extends over 14 amino acids. Deletions cut 3 bases from V and 1 base from J, with 9 bases between. Here the CDR3 DNA reads TGTGCCAGCTCACCGCTGGACAGGAACACTGAAGCTTTCTTT. Its protein is CASSPLDRNTEAFF.

The chain has TRBV3-1 (or the pseudogene TRBV3-2) and TRBJ1-4; D is undetermined. V was pared by 0 bases and J by 0 bases, with 17 bases between. Germline loops: CDR1 LGHDT, CDR2 YNNKEL (reference sequence). The CDR3 is 19 residues long. In nucleotides, the CDR3 is TGTGCCAGCAGCCAAGATAGGGAGTGGGTCCCGTCAACTAATGAAAAACTGTTTTTT. Encoded protein: CASSQDREWVPSTNEKLFF.

V and J are TRBV28 and TRBJ1-2, with 7 bases identical to TRBD1. CDR3 length equals 14 residues. CDR1 is MDHEN, CDR2 SYDVKM, per germline. J gave up 3 bases and V 9 bases, and 10 bases lay outside the gene matches. As DNA, the CDR3 is TGTGCCAGTATGGGACCCGACAGGGACTATGGCTACACCTTC. Protein: CASMGPDRDYGYTF.

This sequence joins TRBV6-5 and TRBJ2-1; 7 bases map to TRBD2. From germline, CDR1 is MNHEY and CDR2 SVGAGI. V dropped 9 bases and J dropped 6; count of bases not matched to a gene: 14. The CDR3 is 15 amino acids. The CDR3 DNA follows: TGTGCCAGTCGACTAGCCCTGGGGTTGAGCAATGAGCAGTTCTTC. It yields the protein CASRLALGLSNEQFF.

The CDR3 protein is CASSRAGDPRSTDTQYF. The CDR3 DNA reads as TGTGCCAGCAGTCGAGCGGGAGACCCCCGAAGCACAGATACGCAGTATTTT. The chain joins TRBV14 to TRBJ2-3; TRBD2 matches 8 bases. The junction had 11 bases not matched to a gene; V was cut back by 6 bases and J by 0 bases. The CDR3 is 17 residues long. CDR1 SGHDN and CDR2 FVKESK come from the germline V gene.

V gene TRBV27 combines with J gene TRBJ2-6, with TRBD1 as a possible D gene (6 bases). This CDR3 region has 14 residues. Germline V lookup: CDR1 MNHEY, CDR2 SMNVEV (reference sequence). V was trimmed by 6 bases and J by 2 bases, leaving 8 bases between them. CDR3 region: CASRQGPGANVLTF. The CDR3 coding sequence is TGTGCCAGCAGACAGGGCCCTGGGGCCAACGTCCTGACTTTC.

The chain is built from TRBV7-3 and TRBJ2-1; D is possibly TRBD2 (5 bases). CDR1 is SGHTA and CDR2 is FQGTGA in the germline V gene. CDR3 length: 13 residues. Trimming took 3 bases from V and 3 from J, leaving 6 bases between them. The CDR3 sequence is CASSFGIYNEQFF. CDR3 bases: TGTGCCAGCAGCTTCGGGATCTACAATGAGCAGTTCTTC.

The rearrangement joins TRBV10-2 to TRBJ2-1; 10 positions match TRBD2. Germline V gives CDR1 WSHSY, CDR2 SAAADI. V shed 4 bases and J 5 bases; nucleotides not matched to a gene: 20. CDR3 size: 20 residues. CDR3 loop: CASSGILAGEVPTWHNEQFF. CDR3 sequence (DNA): TGCGCCAGCAGTGGGATTCTAGCGGGAGAAGTTCCCACGTGGCACAATGAGCAGTTCTTC.

The rearrangement links TRBV24-1 to TRBJ1-1; D is unclear. V was cut by 5 bases and J by 11 bases, with 17 bases left in between. This CDR3 has 13 amino acids. Germline CDR1 reads KGHDR; CDR2 reads SFDVKD. The CDR3 DNA sequence: TGTGCCACCAGTGTTTGGACGTTCGGCGGGGCTTTCTTT. Protein product: CATSVWTFGGAFF.

The gene calls are TRBV6-5 and TRBJ2-7; 10 nucleotides match TRBD2. CDR1 is MNHEY, CDR2 SVGAGI, per germline. The J segment lost 6 bases and the V segment lost 4 bases, leaving 12 bases of the junction unmatched. The CDR3 contains 16 residues. The CDR3 protein is CASSSGTSDRSPEQYF. The CDR3 DNA is TGTGCCAGCAGTTCCGGGACTAGCGACCGGAGCCCCGAGCAGTACTTC.

This rearrangement joins TRBV10-3 to TRBJ2-7; D remains unclear. In germline, CDR1 is ENHRY, CDR2 SYGVKD. This CDR3 has 12 residues. V was clipped by 2 bases and J by 3 bases, with 5 bases between them. The CDR3 DNA reads as TGTGCCATCAGTGAGGTATTCTACGAGCAGTACTTC. It specifies CAISEVFYEQYF.

This rearrangement joins TRBV28 to TRBJ1-5; D uncertain. The CDR3 loop spans 14 amino acids. Trimming pared 2 bases from V and 0 bases from J, leaving 5 bases between. Looked up from germline, CDR1 is MDHEN and CDR2 is SYDVKM. The CDR3 DNA sequence: TGTGCCAGCAGTTTAGTCCATAGCAATCAGCCCCAGCATTTT. This sequence encodes CASSLVHSNQPQHF.

The CDR3 protein is CASRGTGEYGYTF. DNA for the CDR3: TGTGCCAGCAGGGGGACAGGGGAATATGGCTACACCTTC. The chain recombines TRBV27 with TRBJ1-2; TRBD1 aligns across 10 bases. This CDR3 has 13 residues. The germline gives CDR1 MNHEY, CDR2 SMNVEV (reference sequence). Unmatched junction bases numbered 3, after V lost 6 bases and J lost 5 bases.

The chain recombines TRBV5-6 with TRBJ1-6; no definite D call. The CDR3 spans 16 residues. V lost 6 bases, J lost 7 bases, and 20 bases lay in between. CDR1 is SGHDT, CDR2 YYEEEE, per germline. CDR3 sequence (DNA): TGTGCCAGCACCCCCGGCAGCCACAGAGGGAATTCACCCCTCCACTTT. Protein product: CASTPGSHRGNSPLHF.

This clone was recorded only once. CDR3 nucleotide sequence: TGTGCCACGAGGAAGGGGCAAGGGGTCTACGAGCAGTACTTC. Translated, it gives CATRKGQGVYEQYF. This rearrangement joins TRBV24-1 to TRBJ2-7; TRBD1 is a possible D gene (5 bases). This CDR3 comprises 14 residues. Deletions cut 10 bases from V and 3 bases from J, with 18 bases between. Germline values: CDR1 KGHDR, CDR2 SFDVKD.

This clone showed up just a few times. This CDR3 is also generated by other DNA sequences in the sample. The gene calls are TRBV2 and TRBJ2-1, with 9 bases matching TRBD2. The CDR3 runs to 13 residues. Germline loops: CDR1 SNHLY, CDR2 FYNNEI. V was clipped by 8 bases and J by 4 bases; unmatched bases: 3. The chain's CDR3 is CASSGLAYNEQFF. CDR3 coding DNA: TGTGCCAGCTCGGGACTAGCTTACAATGAGCAGTTCTTC.